This entry features one T cell receptor (beta chain) sequence. This sample stems from a study of blood T cell repertoires in COVID-19. The wider study: Acute-phase and convalescent COVID-19 samples originated in the United States, Italy and Spain. Nucleic acid was either cDNA or gDNA, and it came from T cells, B-cell-depleted T cells, or PBMCs.

Per the study methods: Amplification with reference gene primers provided the estimates of nucleated cell counts. This table comes from immunoSEQ multiplex PCR, and its TCRdb copy is limited to in-frame clones, with some not included. V and J calls and clone size follow that table, whereas D and trimming were derived from the DNA. The top ten hold roughly 2.9% of the sample, which has 190,000 or so clones, roughly nine tenths seen once. Input material: peripheral blood. This TCR came from a woman younger than 45 with active or convalescent COVID-19.

Here the CDR3 reads CAWNRGYGYTF. The CDR3 nucleotides are TGTGCCTGGAACAGGGGATATGGCTACACCTTC. The V call is TRBV30, the J call TRBJ1-2; 7 positions agree with TRBD1. V shed 4 bases and J 5 bases; nucleotides not matched to a gene: 1. This CDR3 is built from 11 residues. Germline V gene data show CDR1 as GTSNPN and CDR2 as SVGIG (reference sequence).